The present T cell receptor (beta chain) was sequenced within a study of blood T cell repertoires in COVID-19. The assay was immunoSEQ multiplex PCR, and TCRdb's table has in-frame clones only and misses some. This repertoire shows approximately 170,000 clones, around 87% found once; its top ten account for just over 2.5%. Per germline, CDR1 MDHEN and CDR2 SYDVKM. This CDR3 comprises 17 residues. V shed 4 bases and J shed 7 bases, with 23 bases lying between them. Sequencing used peripheral blood. The clonotype originates from a woman at least 80 years old with COVID-19, enrolled during active disease. The chain carries TRBV28 and TRBJ2-1; tentative D call: TRBD2 (6 bases). The CDR3 loop reads CASSSHLGGMLRNEQFF. CDR3 in DNA: TGTGCCAGCAGTTCCCACCTAGGAGGGATGTTGCGTAATGAGCAGTTCTTC.